These T cell receptor beta chains were read from a single sample in a study of blood T cell repertoires in COVID-19. Clones were sequenced by immunoSEQ multiplex PCR, and TCRdb holds only the in-frame ones, with some missing. The top ten hold about 4.8% of the sample, which has roughly 360,000 clones, 83% seen once. Sequencing was performed on PBMCs or T cells enriched from blood (not recorded which). The receptors originated from a woman aged 45-60 years who had recovered from COVID-19. Both conserved end residues are part of each CDR3. The order of the fields is J gene, V gene, D gene, clone size, CDR3 protein, CDR3 DNA. A D gene is named only where the DNA matches it firmly. Not all rows give a size; the values are once, few, many and, for expanded clones, a class.

>TRBJ1-1|TRBV7-8|NA|NA
CASSLRGEAFF
TGTGCCAGCAGCTTACGGGGGGAAGCTTTCTTT
>TRBJ1-5|TRBV11-2|NA|NA
CASSLGAGRQPQHF
TGTGCCAGCAGCTTAGGAGCGGGGCGTCAGCCCCAGCATTTT
>TRBJ2-3|TRBV25-1|NA|NA
CASSIAESTDTQYF
TGTGCCAGCAGTATAGCGGAGAGCACAGATACGCAGTATTTT
>TRBJ2-7|TRBV28|TRBD1|few
CASSFSSGPQRPGTGSYEQYF
TGTGCCAGCAGTTTTTCCAGTGGGCCCCAGCGCCCCGGGACAGGGAGCTACGAGCAGTACTTC
>TRBJ2-5|TRBV5-1|TRBD1|NA
CASSLIVGQGDETQYF
TGCGCCAGCAGCTTGATCGTAGGACAGGGCGATGAGACCCAGTACTTC
>TRBJ1-3|TRBV7-6|TRBD1|NA
CASSLVRTTGVAGNTIYF
TGTGCCAGCAGCTTAGTTCGCACGACAGGGGTTGCTGGAAACACCATATATTTT
>TRBJ2-1|TRBV11-2|TRBD1|once
CASIGQGADNEQFF
TGTGCCAGCATAGGCCAGGGGGCTGACAATGAGCAGTTCTTC
>TRBJ2-2|TRBV30|NA|few
CAWSSRTGELFF
TGTGCCTGGAGTTCCCGCACCGGGGAGCTGTTTTTT
>TRBJ1-5|TRBV7-9|NA|few
CASSLGTNQPQHF
TGTGCCAGCAGCCTAGGGACTAATCAGCCCCAGCATTTT
>TRBJ1-2|TRBV7-9|TRBD1|NA
CASSLAGDRAYGYTF
TGTGCCAGCAGCTTAGCGGGGGACAGAGCCTATGGCTACACCTTC
>TRBJ2-2|TRBV5-1|TRBD1|NA
CASRGRQGASGYTGELFF
TGCGCCAGCAGGGGGCGGCAGGGGGCGTCTGGTTACACCGGGGAGCTGTTTTTT
>TRBJ1-4|TRBV30|TRBD1|NA
CAWSVPTGGGEKLFF
TGTGCCTGGAGTGTACCGACAGGGGGAGGTGAAAAACTGTTTTTT
>TRBJ1-5|TRBV19|NA|NA
CASSISGGRNQPQHF
TGTGCCAGTAGTATTTCTGGGGGCAGGAATCAGCCCCAGCATTTT
>TRBJ2-7|TRBV6-1|NA|NA
CASSDQRSYEQYF
TGTGCCAGCAGTGACCAAAGGAGCTACGAGCAGTACTTC
>TRBJ2-7|TRBV5-8|NA|NA
CASSLVAGVGSYEQYF
TGTGCCAGCAGCTTGGTGGCAGGGGTTGGTAGCTACGAGCAGTACTTC
>TRBJ1-2|TRBV29-1|NA|once
CSALQGSYGYTF
TGCAGCGCTCTACAGGGTTCCTATGGCTACACCTTC
>TRBJ1-1|TRBV19|NA|once
CAGRSGTEAFF
TGTGCCGGACGATCGGGAACTGAAGCTTTCTTT
>TRBJ1-4|TRBV2|TRBD1|NA
CASRADRAEEKLFF
TGTGCCAGCAGAGCAGACAGGGCGGAAGAAAAACTGTTTTTT
>TRBJ2-1|TRBV3-1/TRBV3-2|TRBD2|NA
CASSSSGTSHNEQFF
TGTGCCAGCAGCTCTTCCGGGACTAGCCACAATGAGCAGTTCTTC
>TRBJ1-4|TRBV29-1|TRBD1|once
CSVATGGLDEKLFF
TGCAGCGTCGCGACAGGGGGCTTGGATGAAAAACTGTTTTTT
>TRBJ1-1|TRBV7-8|NA|NA
CASSTTGDTEAFF
TGTGCCAGCAGCACGACAGGCGACACTGAAGCTTTCTTT
>TRBJ1-1|TRBV19|NA|once
CASSIVSGVNTEAFF
TGTGCCAGTAGTATAGTTTCAGGGGTGAACACTGAAGCTTTCTTT
>TRBJ2-7|TRBV5-6|NA|NA
CASSGAYEQYF
TGTGCCAGCAGCGGGGCATACGAGCAGTACTTC
>TRBJ2-3|TRBV29-1|TRBD2|NA
CSVEPSGHTDTQYF
TGCAGCGTTGAGCCTAGCGGTCACACAGATACGCAGTATTTT
>TRBJ1-1|TRBV6-5|NA|NA
CASRIEGMNTEAFF
TGTGCCAGCAGGATCGAGGGCATGAACACTGAAGCTTTCTTT
>TRBJ2-5|TRBV19|TRBD2|NA
CASSRRGSGSGLETQYF
TGTGCCAGTAGCAGGAGAGGAAGCGGGAGCGGTTTGGAGACCCAGTACTTC
>TRBJ2-3|TRBV6-2/TRBV6-3|TRBD2|NA
CASSQGGGSTDTQYF
TGTGCCAGCAGCCAGGGCGGGGGATCCACAGATACGCAGTATTTT
>TRBJ2-4|TRBV6-5|TRBD2|NA
CASSSGLAGAKNIQYF
TGTGCCAGCAGTTCCGGACTAGCGGGAGCCAAAAACATTCAGTACTTC
>TRBJ2-4|TRBV27|TRBD2|NA
CASSLLAGGRNIQYF
TGTGCCAGCAGTCTACTAGCGGGAGGCCGAAACATTCAGTACTTC
>TRBJ1-4|TRBV25-1|TRBD1|NA
CASSAGQGFGQNEKLFF
TGTGCCAGCAGTGCTGGACAGGGATTTGGGCAAAATGAAAAACTGTTTTTT
>TRBJ1-1|TRBV7-2|NA|NA
CASSLDAVAAFF
TGTGCCAGCAGCTTAGATGCCGTAGCTGCTTTCTTT
>TRBJ1-2|TRBV9|TRBD1|once
CASSPDRDTGGYTF
TGTGCCAGCAGCCCCGACAGGGACACAGGGGGCTACACCTTC
>TRBJ2-3|TRBV14|TRBD2|NA
CASSQGAASGTTQYF
TGTGCCAGCAGCCAAGGTGCGGCTAGCGGAACTACGCAGTATTTT
>TRBJ1-1|TRBV4-2|NA|NA
CASSQALNSLNTEAFF
TGTGCCAGCAGCCAAGCGCTGAACAGCTTGAACACTGAAGCTTTCTTT
>TRBJ2-5|TRBV11-2|NA|NA
CASSDLHPLAKETQYF
TGTGCCAGCAGCGACCTCCATCCCCTAGCGAAAGAGACCCAGTACTTC
>TRBJ1-2|TRBV5-1|TRBD1|once
CASSPGTGSDGYTF
TGCGCCAGCAGCCCGGGGACAGGGAGTGATGGCTACACCTTC
>TRBJ1-6|TRBV3-1/TRBV3-2|NA|NA
CASSQEGLRNSPLHF
TGTGCCAGCAGCCAAGAGGGACTCCGTAATTCACCCCTCCACTTT
>TRBJ1-1|TRBV28|NA|NA
CASSSRVYTNTEAFF
TGTGCCAGCAGTTCCAGGGTTTACACGAACACTGAAGCTTTCTTT
>TRBJ1-2|TRBV11-3|NA|few
CASSWEFSGGYTF
TGTGCCAGCAGCTGGGAATTCAGCGGTGGCTACACCTTC
>TRBJ1-1|TRBV27|NA|NA
CASSIGQLTEAFF
TGTGCCAGCAGTATTGGACAACTCACTGAAGCTTTCTTT
>TRBJ2-6|TRBV30|TRBD1|NA
CAWMGESGTGGATTSGANVLTF
TGTGCCTGGATGGGCGAGTCCGGGACAGGGGGCGCGACCACCTCTGGGGCCAACGTCCTGACTTTC
>TRBJ2-7|TRBV5-1|NA|NA
CASTLESPSYEQYF
TGCGCCAGCACCTTAGAGAGCCCCTCCTACGAGCAGTACTTC
>TRBJ1-2|TRBV19|NA|NA
CAIRLEDYGYTF
TGTGCCATAAGGTTGGAGGACTATGGCTACACCTTC
>TRBJ1-2|TRBV6-5|NA|NA
CASGKTGSYGYTF
TGTGCCAGCGGAAAGACGGGAAGCTATGGCTACACCTTC
>TRBJ2-3|TRBV4-3|TRBD2|NA
CASSQGVPGGMSTDTQYF
TGCGCCAGCAGCCAAGGGGTACCGGGAGGGATGAGCACAGATACGCAGTATTTT
>TRBJ2-1|TRBV5-1|TRBD2|many
CASSWGLAGGRNNNEQFF
TGCGCCAGCAGCTGGGGACTAGCGGGAGGGCGTAACAACAATGAGCAGTTCTTC
>TRBJ2-1|TRBV7-3|TRBD2|NA
CASSLNSGSRYEQFF
TGTGCCAGCAGCTTAAATAGCGGGAGTAGGTATGAGCAGTTCTTC
>TRBJ2-3|TRBV29-1|NA|once
CSAAPYSSTDTQYF
TGCAGCGCTGCACCATACTCTAGCACAGATACGCAGTATTTT
>TRBJ1-1|TRBV18|NA|NA
CASSPRVGGNTEAFF
TGTGCCAGCTCACCCCGGGTAGGGGGGAACACTGAAGCTTTCTTT
>TRBJ2-1|TRBV9|TRBD1|NA
CASSVTGGTYNEQFF
TGTGCCAGCAGCGTTACAGGGGGCACTTACAATGAGCAGTTCTTC
>TRBJ1-3|TRBV7-2|NA|NA
CASSSAGVAGNTIYF
TGTGCCAGCAGCTCCGCGGGGGTGGCGGGAAACACCATATATTTT
>TRBJ2-3|TRBV6-4|NA|NA
CASSDEVDTQYF
TGTGCCAGCAGTGATGAGGTAGATACGCAGTATTTT
>TRBJ1-1|TRBV11-3|NA|NA
CASSLLRGSTEAFF
TGTGCCAGCAGCCTACTGCGGGGGAGCACTGAAGCTTTCTTT
>TRBJ2-5|TRBV15|TRBD2|NA
CATSTSGRLVETQYF
TGTGCCACCAGCACCAGCGGGAGGTTGGTGGAGACCCAGTACTTC
>TRBJ1-3|TRBV7-8|NA|NA
CASSLRESEGNTIYF
TGTGCCAGCAGCTTACGGGAATCGGAAGGAAACACCATATATTTT
>TRBJ2-2|TRBV7-2|NA|NA
CASSLFAGGELFF
TGTGCCAGCAGCTTATTCGCCGGCGGGGAGCTGTTTTTT
>TRBJ2-5|TRBV2|TRBD2|once
CASTRGTSSSGTQYF
TGTGCCAGCACGCGGGGGACTAGCTCTAGCGGGACCCAGTACTTC
>TRBJ1-4|TRBV5-1|TRBD1|NA
CASSPQGTNEKLFF
TGCGCCAGCTCCCCACAGGGGACTAATGAAAAACTGTTTTTT
>TRBJ1-6|TRBV19|NA|NA
CASSMQDGNNSPLHF
TGTGCCAGTAGTATGCAGGACGGGAATAATTCACCCCTCCACTTT